This T cell receptor beta chain was documented in a study of blood T cells in healthy people across ages. Study summary: Per two T cells, template switching captured roughly one barcoded beta molecule.

On this clonotype: Its matching antigen is unknown.

Around 9 milliliters of peripheral blood were drawn from each donor into EDTA-treated tubes. Points from the study as a whole: Age advanced and TCR beta diversity per million T cells fell, roughly linearly.

A second PCR, run for 7 to 11 cycles, used a sample-barcoded 5' primer plus a J-beta primer mix. Each CDR3 protein gets one entry after TCRdb re-called the 5' RACE reads with MiXCR. The table includes about 680,000 distinct CDR3 sequences, 49% detected once. This TCR derives from a woman aged 60 to 75 in good health. Sequenced material: blood.

Written as DNA, the CDR3 is TGTGCCAGCAGTCCCCGGACTAGCGGGAGTTCCGAGCAGTACTTC. Translated: CASSPRTSGSSEQYF. The V and J genes are TRBV12-3 or TRBV12-4 and TRBJ2-7, with 13 bases lining up with TRBD2. The CDR3 is 15 amino acids. V dropped 5 bases and J dropped 6; count of bases not matched to a gene: 7.